What follows is one T cell receptor (beta chain) and its context. Its antigen is not known. Researchers ran the PCR with 60 Vbeta and 13 Jbeta primers. Clones were read by immunoSEQ multiplex PCR, and TCRdb kept only the in-frame ones, dropping some. Counted here are some 170,000 clones, 82% occurring once; the ten biggest clones make up about 10%. These data come from a study of cytomegalovirus exposure and HLA in healthy donors. Study findings and constraints: DRB1 showed the most TCR associations and HLA-C the fewest in a later analysis, as rates varied by HLA locus. In a later analysis, TCR beta V- and J-gene trimming showed a link to a missense DCLRE1C variant.

The clonotype comes from a man aged 45-60 years in good health and CMV-seropositive. Material: PBMCs.

The CDR3 is CASSPSTGGNQPQHF. In nucleotides, the CDR3 is TGTGCCAGCAGCCCCTCGACAGGAGGAAATCAGCCCCAGCATTTT. The genes are TRBV9 and TRBJ1-5; a weak D match, TRBD1 (6 bases). The V end lost 4 bases, the J end lost 4 bases, and 15 bases lay between the germline ends. This CDR3 is built from 15 residues. CDR1 SGDLS and CDR2 YYNGEE come from the germline V gene.